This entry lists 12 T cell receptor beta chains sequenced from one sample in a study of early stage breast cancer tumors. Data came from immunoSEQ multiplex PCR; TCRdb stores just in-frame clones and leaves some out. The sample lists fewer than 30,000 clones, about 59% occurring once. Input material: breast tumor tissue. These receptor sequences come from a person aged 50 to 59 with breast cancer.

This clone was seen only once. The CDR3 region is CASRDRGTEAFF. In DNA, the CDR3 is TGTGCCAGCAGGGACAGGGGGACTGAAGCTTTCTTT. V is TRBV27 and J is TRBJ1-1; 10 nucleotides match TRBD1. This CDR3 comprises 12 residues. Per the germline V gene, CDR1 is MNHEY and CDR2 is SMNVEV (reference sequence). The J segment lost 5 bases and the V segment lost 6 bases, leaving 0 bases of the junction unmatched.

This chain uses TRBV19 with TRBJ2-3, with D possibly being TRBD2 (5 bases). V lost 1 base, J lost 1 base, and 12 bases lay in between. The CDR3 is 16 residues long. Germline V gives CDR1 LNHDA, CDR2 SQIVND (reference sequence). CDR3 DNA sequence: TGTGCCAGTAGTATAGCGGTGAGGGCCGGCACAGATACGCAGTATTTT. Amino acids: CASSIAVRAGTDTQYF. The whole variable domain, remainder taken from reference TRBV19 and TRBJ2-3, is DGGITQSPKYLFRKEGQNVTLSCEQNLNHDAMYWYRQDPGQGLRLIYYSQIVNDFQKGDIAEGYSVSREKKESFPLTVTSAQKNPTAFYLCASSIAVRAGTDTQYFGPGTRLTVL.

This CDR3 is CASSPRGDTEAFF. The CDR3 region has the DNA TGTGCCAGCAGCCCCAGAGGGGACACTGAAGCTTTCTTT. The chain carries TRBV11-3 and TRBJ1-1; a possible D gene is TRBD1 (5 bases). Germline V lookup: CDR1 SGHNT, CDR2 YENEEA. The CDR3 length is 13 residues. V shed 5 bases and J shed 3 bases, with 10 bases lying between them.

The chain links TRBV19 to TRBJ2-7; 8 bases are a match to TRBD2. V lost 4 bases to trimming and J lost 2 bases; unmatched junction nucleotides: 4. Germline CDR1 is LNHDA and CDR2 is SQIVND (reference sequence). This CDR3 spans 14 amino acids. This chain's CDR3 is CASSNPAGAYEQYF. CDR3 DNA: TGTGCCAGTAGTAACCCAGCGGGAGCCTACGAGCAGTACTTC.

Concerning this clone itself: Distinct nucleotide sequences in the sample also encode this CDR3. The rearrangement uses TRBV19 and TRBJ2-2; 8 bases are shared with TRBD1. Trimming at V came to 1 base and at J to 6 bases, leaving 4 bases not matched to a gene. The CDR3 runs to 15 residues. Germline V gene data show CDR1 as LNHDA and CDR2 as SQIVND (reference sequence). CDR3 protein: CASSIGAGGPGELFF. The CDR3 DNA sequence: TGTGCCAGTAGTATAGGGGCAGGGGGCCCCGGGGAGCTGTTTTTT.

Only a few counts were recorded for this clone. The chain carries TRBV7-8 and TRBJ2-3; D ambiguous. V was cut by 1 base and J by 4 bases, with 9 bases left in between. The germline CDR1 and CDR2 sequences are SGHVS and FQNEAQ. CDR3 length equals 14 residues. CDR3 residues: CASSLVVDADTQYF. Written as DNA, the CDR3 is TGTGCCAGCAGCTTAGTGGTGGACGCAGATACGCAGTATTTT. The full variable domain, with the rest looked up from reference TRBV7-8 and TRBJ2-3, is GAGVSQSPRYKVAKRGQDVALRCDPISGHVSLFWYQQALGQGPEFLTYFQNEAQLDKSGLPSDRFFAERPEGSVSTLKIQRTQQEDSAVYLCASSLVVDADTQYFGPGTRLTVL.

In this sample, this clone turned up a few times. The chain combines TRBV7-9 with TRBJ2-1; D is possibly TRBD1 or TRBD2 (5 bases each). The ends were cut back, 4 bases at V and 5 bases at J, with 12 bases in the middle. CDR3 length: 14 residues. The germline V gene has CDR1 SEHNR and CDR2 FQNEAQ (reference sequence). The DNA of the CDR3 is TGTGCCAGCAGCTACCGGGACCTAGACAATGAGCAGTTCTTC. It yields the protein CASSYRDLDNEQFF.

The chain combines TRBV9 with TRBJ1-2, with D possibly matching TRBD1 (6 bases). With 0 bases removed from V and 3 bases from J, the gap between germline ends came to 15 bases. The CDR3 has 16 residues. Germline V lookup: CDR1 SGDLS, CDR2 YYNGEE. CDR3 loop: CASSVGGHLTDYGYTF. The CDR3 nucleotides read TGTGCCAGCAGCGTAGGGGGACATCTCACAGACTATGGCTACACCTTC.

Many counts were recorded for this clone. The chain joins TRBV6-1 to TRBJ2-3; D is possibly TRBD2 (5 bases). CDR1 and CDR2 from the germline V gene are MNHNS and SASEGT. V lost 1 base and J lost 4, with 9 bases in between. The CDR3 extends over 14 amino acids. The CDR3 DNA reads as TGTGCCAGCAGTGAAGTCCTAGCAGCAGATACGCAGTATTTT. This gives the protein CASSEVLAADTQYF.

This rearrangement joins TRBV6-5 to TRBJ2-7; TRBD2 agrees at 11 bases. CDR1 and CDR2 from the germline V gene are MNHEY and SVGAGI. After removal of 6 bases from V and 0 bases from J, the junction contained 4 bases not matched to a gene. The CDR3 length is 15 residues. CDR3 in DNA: TGTGCCAGCAGACCCGGACTAGCGGGCTCCTACGAGCAGTACTTC. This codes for CASRPGLAGSYEQYF.

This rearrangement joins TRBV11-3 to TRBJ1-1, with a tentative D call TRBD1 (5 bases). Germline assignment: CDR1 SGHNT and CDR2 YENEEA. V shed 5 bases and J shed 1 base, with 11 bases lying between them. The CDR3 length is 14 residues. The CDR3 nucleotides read TGTGCCAGCAGCGCGCAGGGACCGAACACTGAAGCTTTCTTT. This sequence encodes CASSAQGPNTEAFF.

The CDR3 DNA sequence: TGTGCCAGCTCCCCTGAAGGAGGGATGAGTAAATCCTACGAGCAGTACTTC. Protein: CASSPEGGMSKSYEQYF. This chain joins TRBV18 and TRBJ2-7; maybe TRBD2 (6 bases). Trimming pared 6 bases from V and 1 base from J, leaving 22 bases between. Germline loops: CDR1 KGHSH, CDR2 LQKENI. This CDR3 has 17 residues.